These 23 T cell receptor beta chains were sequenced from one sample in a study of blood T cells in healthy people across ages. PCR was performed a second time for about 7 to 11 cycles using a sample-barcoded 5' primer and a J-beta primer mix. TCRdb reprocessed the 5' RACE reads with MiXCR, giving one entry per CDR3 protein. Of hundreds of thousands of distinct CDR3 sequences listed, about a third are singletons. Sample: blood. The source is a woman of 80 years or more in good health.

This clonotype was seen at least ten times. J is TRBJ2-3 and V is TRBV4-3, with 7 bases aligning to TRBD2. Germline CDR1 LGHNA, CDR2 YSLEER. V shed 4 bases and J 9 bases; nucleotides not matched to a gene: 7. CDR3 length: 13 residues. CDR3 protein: CASSPGLGGTQYF. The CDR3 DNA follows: TGCGCCAGCAGCCCTGGGTTGGGGGGGACGCAGTATTTT.

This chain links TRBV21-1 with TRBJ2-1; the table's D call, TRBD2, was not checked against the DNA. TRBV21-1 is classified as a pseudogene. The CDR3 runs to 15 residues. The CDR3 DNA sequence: TGTGCCAGCAGCAAAGTGTGTAGGGAAACTAGTAGGCAGTTCTTC. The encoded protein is CASSKVCRETSRQFF.

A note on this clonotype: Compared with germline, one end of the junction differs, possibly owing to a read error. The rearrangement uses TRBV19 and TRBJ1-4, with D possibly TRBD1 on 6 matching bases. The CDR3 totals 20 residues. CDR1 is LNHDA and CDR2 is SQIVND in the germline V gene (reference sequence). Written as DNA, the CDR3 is TGTGCCAGCATACCTAACCGGGACACCCAAGATCCTGCAACTAATGAAAAACGGTTTTTT. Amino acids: CASIPNRDTQDPATNEKRFF.

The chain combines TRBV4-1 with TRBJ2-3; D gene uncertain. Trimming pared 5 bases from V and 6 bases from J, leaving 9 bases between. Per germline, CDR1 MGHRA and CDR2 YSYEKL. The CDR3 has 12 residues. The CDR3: CASSSGYDTQYF. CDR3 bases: TGCGCCAGCAGCTCCGGGTATGATACGCAGTATTTT.

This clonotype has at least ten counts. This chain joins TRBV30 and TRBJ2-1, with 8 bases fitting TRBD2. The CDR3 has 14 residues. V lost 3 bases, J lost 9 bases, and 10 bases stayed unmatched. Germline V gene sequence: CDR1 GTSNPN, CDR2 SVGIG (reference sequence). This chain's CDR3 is CAWRAAGAKGEQFF. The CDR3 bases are TGTGCCTGGAGGGCAGCGGGGGCAAAGGGTGAGCAGTTCTTC.

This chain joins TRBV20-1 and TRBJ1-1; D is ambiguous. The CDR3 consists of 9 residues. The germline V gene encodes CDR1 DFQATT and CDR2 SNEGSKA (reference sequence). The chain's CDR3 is CRLGFEAFF. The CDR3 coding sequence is TGCAGGTTGGGCTTTGAAGCTTTCTTT.

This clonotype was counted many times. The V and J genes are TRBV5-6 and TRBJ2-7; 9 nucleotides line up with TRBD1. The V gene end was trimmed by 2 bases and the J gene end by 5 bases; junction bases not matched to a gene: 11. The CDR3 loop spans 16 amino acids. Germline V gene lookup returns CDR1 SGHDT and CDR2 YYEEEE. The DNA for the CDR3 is TGTGCCAGCAGCTTACCGGGACAGGGACTTACCCACGAGCAGTACTTC. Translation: CASSLPGQGLTHEQYF.

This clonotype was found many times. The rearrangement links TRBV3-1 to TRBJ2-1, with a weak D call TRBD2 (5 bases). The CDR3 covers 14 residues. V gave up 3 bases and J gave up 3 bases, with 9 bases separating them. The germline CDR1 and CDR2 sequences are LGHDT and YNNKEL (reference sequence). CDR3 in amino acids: CASSHRDYYNEQFF. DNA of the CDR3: TGTGCCAGCAGCCACCGGGATTACTACAATGAGCAGTTCTTC.

CDR3 sequence: CASSLVSQKNTGELFF. For the CDR3, the DNA is TGCGCCAGCAGCTTGGTTTCTCAGAAGAACACCGGGGAGCTGTTTTTT. The chain employs TRBV5-1 and TRBJ2-2; D is undetermined. Germline-derived CDR1 and CDR2 are SGHRS and YFSETQ. The CDR3 is made up of 16 amino acids. V was shortened by 0 bases and J by 1 base, with 10 bases between the two germline ends.

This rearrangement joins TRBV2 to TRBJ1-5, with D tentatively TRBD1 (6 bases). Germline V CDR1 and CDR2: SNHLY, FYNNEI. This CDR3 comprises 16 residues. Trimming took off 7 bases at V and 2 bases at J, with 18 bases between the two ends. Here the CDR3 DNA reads TGTGCCAGCACCGGAGGGGGAGGAGATCGCAATCAGCCCCAGCATTTT. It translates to CASTGGGGDRNQPQHF.

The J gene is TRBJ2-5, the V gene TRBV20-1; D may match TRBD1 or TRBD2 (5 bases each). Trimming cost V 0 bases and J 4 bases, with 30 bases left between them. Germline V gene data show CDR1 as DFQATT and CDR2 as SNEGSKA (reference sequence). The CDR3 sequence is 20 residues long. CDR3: CSARETLPDWYRGLGETQYF. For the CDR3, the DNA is TGCAGTGCTAGAGAAACCCTCCCGGACTGGTACCGGGGCTTGGGAGAGACCCAGTACTTC.

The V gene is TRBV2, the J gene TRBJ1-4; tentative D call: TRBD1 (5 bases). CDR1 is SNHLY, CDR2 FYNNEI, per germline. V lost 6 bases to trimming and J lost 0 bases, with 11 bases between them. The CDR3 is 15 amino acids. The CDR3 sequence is CASSAETATNEKLFF. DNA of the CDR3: TGTGCCAGCAGCGCCGAGACAGCAACTAATGAAAAACTGTTTTTT.

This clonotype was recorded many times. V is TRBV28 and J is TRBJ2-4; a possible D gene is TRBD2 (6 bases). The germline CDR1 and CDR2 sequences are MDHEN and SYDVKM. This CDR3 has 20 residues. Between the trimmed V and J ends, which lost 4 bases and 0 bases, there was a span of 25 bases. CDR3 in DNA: TGTGCCAGCAGTTCCAGCCCGCGGGCAGGGAGGCACCTAGCCAAAAACATTCAGTACTTC. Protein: CASSSSPRAGRHLAKNIQYF.

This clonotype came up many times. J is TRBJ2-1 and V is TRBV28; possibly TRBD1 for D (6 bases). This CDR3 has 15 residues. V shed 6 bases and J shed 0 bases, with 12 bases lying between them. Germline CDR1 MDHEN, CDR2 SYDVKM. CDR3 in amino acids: CASSSTGSSYNEQFF. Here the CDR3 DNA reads TGTGCCAGCAGCTCAACAGGGAGCTCCTACAATGAGCAGTTCTTC. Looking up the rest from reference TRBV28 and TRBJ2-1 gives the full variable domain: DVKVTQSSRYLVKRTGEKVFLECVQDMDHENMFWYRQDPGLGLRLIYFSYDVKMKEKGDIPEGYSVSREKKERFSLILESASTNQTSMYLCASSSTGSSYNEQFFGPGTRLTVL.

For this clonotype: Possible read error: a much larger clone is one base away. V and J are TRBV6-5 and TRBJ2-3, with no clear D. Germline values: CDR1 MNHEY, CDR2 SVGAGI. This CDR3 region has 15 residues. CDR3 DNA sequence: TGTGCCAGCAGTTACTTAGGCGGCAGCACAGATATGCAGTATTTT. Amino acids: CASSYLGGSTDMQYF.

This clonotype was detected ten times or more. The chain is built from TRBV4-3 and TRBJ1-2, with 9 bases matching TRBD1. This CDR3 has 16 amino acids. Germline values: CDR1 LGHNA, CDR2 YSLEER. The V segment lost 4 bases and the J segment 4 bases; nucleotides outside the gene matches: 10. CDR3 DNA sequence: TGCGCCAGCAGCCCCAACCTCGGACAGGGGATCTATGGCTACACCTTC. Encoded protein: CASSPNLGQGIYGYTF.

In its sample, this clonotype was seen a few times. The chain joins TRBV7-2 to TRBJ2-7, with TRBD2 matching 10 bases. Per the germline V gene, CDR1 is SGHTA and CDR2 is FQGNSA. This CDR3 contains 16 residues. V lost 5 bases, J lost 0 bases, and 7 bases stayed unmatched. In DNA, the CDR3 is TGTGCCAGCAGCCGGAGCGGGGGGGTGGTCTCCTACGAGCAGTACTTC. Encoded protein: CASSRSGGVVSYEQYF.

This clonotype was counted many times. CDR3 loop: CASSWRTADGYTF. As DNA, the CDR3 is TGTGCCAGCAGCTGGCGGACAGCCGATGGCTACACCTTC. This chain connects TRBV7-9 to TRBJ1-2; tentative D call: TRBD1 (6 bases). V shed 4 bases and J shed 6 bases, with 12 bases lying between them. Germline CDR1 reads SEHNR; CDR2 reads FQNEAQ (reference sequence). This CDR3 spans 13 amino acids.

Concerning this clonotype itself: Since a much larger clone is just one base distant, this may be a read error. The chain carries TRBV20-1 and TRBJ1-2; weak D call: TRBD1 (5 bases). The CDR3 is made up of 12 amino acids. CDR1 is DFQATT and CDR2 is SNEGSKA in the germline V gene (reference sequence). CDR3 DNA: TGCAGGGCTAGTCAGGGAAACTATGGCTACACCTTC. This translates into CRASQGNYGYTF.

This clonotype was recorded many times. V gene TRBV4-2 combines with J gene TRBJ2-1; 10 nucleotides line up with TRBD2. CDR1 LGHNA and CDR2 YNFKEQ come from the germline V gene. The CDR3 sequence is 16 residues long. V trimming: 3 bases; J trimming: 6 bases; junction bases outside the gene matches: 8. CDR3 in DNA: TGTGCCAGCAGCCACGCCGGGACTAGCGCTGTCAATGAGCAGTTCTTC. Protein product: CASSHAGTSAVNEQFF.

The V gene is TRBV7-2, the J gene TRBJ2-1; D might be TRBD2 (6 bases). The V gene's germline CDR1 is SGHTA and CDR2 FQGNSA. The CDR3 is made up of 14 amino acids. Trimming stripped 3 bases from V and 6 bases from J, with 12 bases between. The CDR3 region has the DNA TGTGCCAGCAGCTTGCGACCCGGGAGCAATGAGCAGTTCTTC. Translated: CASSLRPGSNEQFF. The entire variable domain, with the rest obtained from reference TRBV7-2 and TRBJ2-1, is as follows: GAGVSQSPSNKVTEKGKDVELRCDPISGHTALYWYRQSLGQGLEFLIYFQGNSAPDKSGLPSDRFSAERTGGSVSTLTIQRTQQEDSAVYLCASSLRPGSNEQFFGPGTRLTVL.

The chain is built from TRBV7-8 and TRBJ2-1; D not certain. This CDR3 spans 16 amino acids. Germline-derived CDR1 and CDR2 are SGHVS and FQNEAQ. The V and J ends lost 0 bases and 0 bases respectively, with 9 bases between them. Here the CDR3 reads CASSLARPSSYNEQFF. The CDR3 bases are TGTGCCAGCAGCTTAGCGAGGCCGAGCTCCTACAATGAGCAGTTCTTC.

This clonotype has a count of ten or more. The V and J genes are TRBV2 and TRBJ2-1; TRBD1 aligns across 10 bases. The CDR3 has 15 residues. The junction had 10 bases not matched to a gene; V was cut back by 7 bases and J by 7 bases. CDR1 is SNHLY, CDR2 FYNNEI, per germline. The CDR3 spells CASKQWTGGRNEQFF. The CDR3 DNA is TGTGCCAGCAAGCAGTGGACAGGGGGTAGAAATGAGCAGTTCTTC.